This T cell receptor (beta chain) was sequenced in a study of molecular identifiers for immune sequencing clone quantification. The sample holds many counts of this clonotype. A junction boundary mismatches the germline segment, possibly from a read error. Sorted inputs of 20,000 to 1,000,000 cells, with 10%, 30% or 50% RNA, yielded naive CD8 libraries. Germline-derived CDR1 and CDR2 are GTSNPN and SVGIG (reference sequence). This CDR3 has 16 residues. One entry per CDR3 protein, called by TCRdb with MiXCR from the PCR reads. The table has around 54,000 distinct CDR3 sequences, approximately 25% seen once.

V gene TRBV30 combines with J gene TRBJ2-1; D may be TRBD2 (6 bases). The receptor's source is a human donor in good health. Some libraries in this study had Jurkat cell RNA spiked in. The source material was naive CD8+ T cells from blood, with Jurkat cell RNA spiked in. As to subset: FACS-sorted CD8+CD4-CCR7+CD45RA+ naive T cells. This CDR3 is CAWSTGGRPSHNEQFF. The CDR3 nucleotides are TGTGCCTGGAGTACGGGTGGGAGGCCCTCCCACAATGAGCAGTTCTTC.